The rows below give T cell receptor beta chains drawn from one sample of a study of T cell responses to AZD1222 COVID-19 vaccine. The repertoire was sequenced with immunoSEQ multiplex PCR; TCRdb's copy has only in-frame clones and lacks some. The data show 150,000 to 200,000 clones, with 90% to 95% seen just once and about 3.9% held by the top ten. Source: peripheral blood, taken on day 0 of AZD1222 vaccination. Receptors originate from an adult in good health. CDR3s leave out the opening cysteine and the closing phenylalanine or tryptophan. The order of the fields is CDR3 protein, V gene, J gene.

AWSVGLGSYEQY	TRBV30	TRBJ2-7
ASSLVVGGVYEQY	TRBV5-1	TRBJ2-7
ASSYWREGADTQY	TRBV6-5	TRBJ2-3
ASNGPSQGQPQH	TRBV6-5	TRBJ1-5
ASTQGSNTEAF	TRBV3-1/TRBV3-2	TRBJ1-1
AWSVRWGAF	TRBV30	TRBJ1-1
ASTGVASGNTIY	TRBV6-5	TRBJ1-3
ASSEQGFSRGTEAF	TRBV6-1	TRBJ1-1
ASSLLGTKYEQY	TRBV18	TRBJ2-7
ASSLLQGRSTDTQY	TRBV18	TRBJ2-3
ASGVGWGEQF	TRBV7-9	TRBJ2-1
ASGFAFGSDYGYT	TRBV12-5	TRBJ1-2
ASSYFSGANVLT	TRBV6-5	TRBJ2-6
ASRRQSFSYEQY	TRBV6-5	TRBJ2-7
ASSLGGGYGYT	TRBV12-3/TRBV12-4	TRBJ1-2
ASSQETGNLAF	TRBV4-2	TRBJ1-1
ASSLTGGNTEAF	TRBV7-8	TRBJ1-1
ASSLVGETQY	TRBV5-1	TRBJ2-5
ASRFNRGLTEAF	TRBV5-1	TRBJ1-1
AWSLPWGGFTGELF	TRBV30	TRBJ2-2
ASSFEGEAQH	TRBV7-9	TRBJ1-5
ASSRNRAGNTIY	TRBV27	TRBJ1-3
ASSPTEGAGTEAF	TRBV18	TRBJ1-1
ASSPLFRDRVTYEQY	TRBV5-8	TRBJ2-7
ASSQVGFSGNTIY	TRBV3-1/TRBV3-2	TRBJ1-3
ASSPGQALNTEAF	TRBV11-2	TRBJ1-1
ASSGYEQF	TRBV25-1	TRBJ2-1
ASRTGGGNTIY	TRBV28	TRBJ1-3
ATDDWGNTEAF	TRBV10-3	TRBJ1-1
ASSTGTGMNTEAF	TRBV5-4	TRBJ1-1
ASSLAGHPTEQF	TRBV19	TRBJ2-1
ASSLGGGAQDEQF	TRBV7-7	TRBJ2-1
ASSEKRETYEQY	TRBV10-1	TRBJ2-7
ASSNVLTGPYEQY	TRBV18	TRBJ2-7
ASSPPTPPRNEQF	TRBV5-1	TRBJ2-1
ASSPDAGNEQF	TRBV11-2	TRBJ2-1
ASSLVGTDIYGYT	TRBV5-1	TRBJ1-2
ASSVEAGNYGYT	TRBV9	TRBJ1-2
ASSPGGTQY	TRBV6-2/TRBV6-3	TRBJ2-5
SVSRTAETQY	TRBV29-1	TRBJ2-5
ASSVNRAGYT	TRBV6-4	TRBJ1-2